This T cell receptor (beta chain) was identified during a study of read filtering for tumor transcriptome and immune sequencing (dated by TCRdb to about 2020). General notes on the study: The cohort consisted of about 17 male and some 15 female patients, with a mean age of about 70 years and an age range of roughly 45 to 85. Under revised international staging, roughly 8 patients fell into R-ISS I, some 15 into R-ISS II and six or seven into R-ISS III. After DNase treatment, whole-transcriptome libraries were prepared with the TruSeq RNA Access Library Prep Kit. TCR-region mapped reads per sample ranged from about 3.5 to 11 million with IR-seq versus only roughly 85 to 1273 with RNA-seq. TCR repertoires obtained by targeted immune repertoire sequencing and by bulk whole-transcriptome sequencing performed on the same bone marrow samples were compared. As a main aim, a read-filtering strategy for immune repertoire data was addressed, with the specific question being whether clonotypes supported by a single read should be removed. On the study overall, not on this receptor specifically: Compared with RNA-seq, IR-seq captured clonotypes at much greater depth and more reliably, and a smaller IR-seq throughput was enough to identify most of the shared clonotypes. Single-read clonotypes made up about 87% of clonotypes but about 3.3% of total reads in IR-seq, and over 60% of clonotypes and roughly 48% of reads in RNA-seq. Rather than purified T cells, the sorted CD138-negative fraction was a mixed bone marrow immune population. When single-read clonotypes were removed, the proportions of shared clonotypes in IR-seq and RNA-seq correlated more strongly.

About this clonotype itself: No antigen is known for it. Base qualities are missing; no much larger clone stands one base away.

TCR libraries were built from roughly 440 ng RNA with the Immunoverse kit, using molecular barcoded adaptors covering alpha/delta and beta/gamma chains. TCR library preparation was performed with the same RNA that was used for transcriptome sequencing. An Illumina HiSeq 4000 with 2 x 150 cycles was used to sequence the TCR libraries. In the paper's pipeline: With MiXCR, TCR reads were aligned to human V, D, J and C references and assembled into CDR3 clonotypes, with quality filtering and error correction included. The tcR package in R was used to analyze clonotype counts and gene usage diversity. Raw mapping reads were checked after the RNA-seq reads had been mapped by STAR aligner version 2.5.3a onto the human GRCh37 genome. To test how sequencing depth affects detected clonotypes, IR-seq fastq files were randomly downsampled with Seqtk 1.3. The raw public reads went through TCRdb reprocessing: fastp at Q25, MiXCR clone calling, in-frame beta chains kept. Each entry is one CDR3 protein sequence, shown with its most common DNA and genes. In this record, the V and J calls reflect TCRdb's handling and not the investigators' own analysis. In this sample the table shows 15,000 or so distinct CDR3 sequences, about 20% of which occur a single time. The top ten clonotypes cover 65% to 85% of the sample.

Each patient had bone marrow sampled at the time of active disease. Bone marrow mononuclear cells were isolated by Ficoll-Hypaque density gradient centrifugation. Myeloma plasma cells were removed and CD138-negative cells were obtained by negative selection following labeling with CD138 magnetic microbeads on a MACS separator. Purity of the isolated cells was checked by flow cytometry on an Attune NxT using CD138 antibodies. Total RNA was extracted with TRIzol reagent and quantified with a NanoDrop spectrophotometer. Paired RNA-seq and IR-seq were performed on each patient's CD138-negative bone marrow sample. The sequencing input was a population of CD138-negative cells sorted from bone marrow. Explained via the paper, the cell subset or site label denotes: bone marrow mononuclear cells depleted of CD138+ plasma/myeloma cells by negative magnetic selection. This receptor was identified in a donor at least 40 years old with multiple myeloma.

The bases are TGTGCCAGTAGTAAGGACAGGGAAGGTTTGGCTTTCTTT. The translation is CASSKDREGLAFF. The chain links TRBV19 with TRBJ1-1; the junction holds 8 bases that match TRBD1. From the germline V gene (reference sequence), CDR1 is LNHDA and CDR2 is SQIVND. Spanning cysteine to phenylalanine, the CDR3 consists of 13 amino acids. Only the CDR3 part of the read is kept: 39 bases, read in frame from the first base. Trimming leaves V shorter by 4 bases and J shorter by 11 bases, with the junction holding 9 bases beyond the gene matches.